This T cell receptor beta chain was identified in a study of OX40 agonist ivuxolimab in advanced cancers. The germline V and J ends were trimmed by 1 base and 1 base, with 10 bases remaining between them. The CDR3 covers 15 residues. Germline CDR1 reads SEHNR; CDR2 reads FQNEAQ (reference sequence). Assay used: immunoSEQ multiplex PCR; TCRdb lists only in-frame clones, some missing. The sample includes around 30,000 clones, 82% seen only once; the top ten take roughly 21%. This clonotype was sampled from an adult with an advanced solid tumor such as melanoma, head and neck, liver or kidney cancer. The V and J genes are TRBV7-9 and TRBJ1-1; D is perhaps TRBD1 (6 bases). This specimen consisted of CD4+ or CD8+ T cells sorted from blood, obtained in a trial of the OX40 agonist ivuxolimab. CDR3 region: CASSLDHRANTEAFF. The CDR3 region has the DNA TGTGCCAGCAGCTTAGACCACAGGGCGAACACTGAAGCTTTCTTT.